Listed below are T cell receptor beta chains from one sample, sequenced in a study of T cells in Graves' hyperthyroidism and ophthalmopathy. TCRdb passed the multiplex PCR reads through MiXCR, listing each CDR3 protein once. The sample shows around 620,000 distinct CDR3 sequences, 15% to 20% of them seen only once. Sample: blood. The receptors originated from a woman in her 30s with Graves' hyperthyroidism. The CDR3 runs from the conserved cysteine through the conserved F or W. Fields, in order: V gene, clone size, D gene, J gene, CDR3 protein, CDR3 DNA. A D gene is named only where the DNA matches it firmly. Expanded clones get a size class; other rows say once, few or many, or leave the size out.

TRBV12-3/TRBV12-4	many	TRBD2	TRBJ2-3	CASSSSPGTSGSTDTQYF	TGTGCCAGCAGTTCATCACCCGGGACTAGCGGTAGCACAGATACGCAGTATTTT
TRBV7-8	many	NA	TRBJ1-5	CASSLALQPQHF	TGTGCCAGCAGCTTAGCGCTACAGCCCCAGCATTTT
TRBV7-9	NA	NA	TRBJ1-2	CASSLVTGDPYAGYTF	TGTGCCAGCAGCTTAGTGACAGGCGATCCCTATGCTGGCTACACCTTC
TRBV20-1	NA	NA	TRBJ1-1	CNATLRVTEAFF	TGCAATGCAACCCTCCGGGTGACTGAAGCTTTCTTT
TRBV25-1	many	NA	TRBJ2-7	CASGFYRVRVFVYEQYF	TGTGCCAGCGGATTCTACAGGGTTCGGGTCTTCGTGTACGAGCAGTACTTC
TRBV20-1	NA	NA	TRBJ2-4	CSALRGWMIGKNIQYF	TGCAGTGCCCTAAGGGGGTGGATGATAGGCAAAAACATTCAGTACTTC
TRBV7-2	many	NA	TRBJ2-3	CASSLTGAATDTQYF	TGTGCCAGCAGCTTAACTGGGGCAGCCACAGATACGCAGTATTTT
TRBV14	few	TRBD1	TRBJ2-7	CASSRDRGIGRAAYEQYF	TGTGCCAGCAGTCGAGACAGGGGGATAGGACGCGCCGCCTACGAGCAGTACTTC
TRBV12-3/TRBV12-4	few	NA	TRBJ1-5	CASSFGWADQPQHF	TGTGCCAGCAGTTTTGGATGGGCTGATCAGCCCCAGCATTTT
TRBV15	many	TRBD2	TRBJ2-3	CATSRDKGEGTDTQYF	TGTGCCACCAGCAGAGATAAAGGGGAGGGAACAGATACGCAGTATTTT
TRBV27	many	TRBD1	TRBJ2-7	CASSKGQGKNYEQYF	TGTGCCAGCAGTAAAGGACAGGGCAAAAACTACGAGCAGTACTTC
TRBV7-9	few	TRBD1	TRBJ2-5	CASSLVWTGPETQYF	TGTGCCAGCAGCTTAGTTTGGACAGGGCCAGAGACCCAGTACTTC
TRBV7-7	few	NA	TRBJ1-5	CASSRKLGPQTPPQHF	TGTGCTAGCAGCCGAAAACTGGGACCCCAGACCCCGCCCCAGCATTTT
TRBV28	NA	NA	TRBJ2-5	CASSMTGGETQYF	TGTGCCAGCAGCATGACAGGCGGAGAGACCCAGTACTTC
TRBV14	NA	NA	TRBJ1-1	CASSQVSRAEAFF	TGTGCCAGCAGCCAAGTCAGTCGCGCTGAAGCTTTCTTT
TRBV11-3	few	NA	TRBJ2-1	CASSAMGTSEQFF	TGTGCCAGCAGCGCGATGGGGACCAGTGAGCAGTTCTTC
TRBV18	few	TRBD1	TRBJ1-1	CASSWTGAEAFF	TGTGCCAGCTCGTGGACAGGGGCTGAAGCTTTCTTT
TRBV28	NA	TRBD1	TRBJ2-7	CASSLRQGAGFFYEQYF	TGTGCCAGCAGTCTCAGACAGGGGGCAGGCTTCTTTTACGAGCAGTACTTC
TRBV20-1	few	TRBD2	TRBJ2-7	CSAPPSGANEQYF	TGCAGTGCCCCCCCTAGCGGGGCTAACGAGCAGTACTTC
TRBV6-1	many	TRBD1	TRBJ1-5	CASSTDRASNQPQHF	TGTGCCAGCAGTACCGACAGGGCAAGCAATCAGCCCCAGCATTTT
TRBV4-2	few	TRBD2	TRBJ2-1	CASSQGFRSGRQTYNEQFF	TGTGCCAGCAGCCAAGGGTTTCGAAGCGGGAGGCAGACCTACAATGAGCAGTTCTTC
TRBV7-2	NA	TRBD1	TRBJ2-7	CASSLMGTGPYEQYF	TGTGCCAGCAGCTTAATGGGGACAGGCCCCTACGAGCAGTACTTC
TRBV6-1	NA	NA	TRBJ1-5	CASSMEVGQPQHF	TGTGCCAGCAGCATGGAGGTGGGTCAGCCCCAGCATTTT
TRBV13	few	NA	TRBJ2-4	CASSRRGKNIQYF	TGTGCCAGCAGCCGCCGTGGGAAAAACATTCAGTACTTC
TRBV12-5	many	NA	TRBJ2-3	CASGDRTDTQYF	TGTGCTAGTGGGGACCGCACAGATACGCAGTATTTT
TRBV9	NA	NA	TRBJ1-3	CASSVAGGLGNTIYF	TGTGCCAGCAGCGTAGCGGGGGGGCTGGGAAACACCATATATTTT
TRBV12-5	NA	NA	TRBJ2-1	CASEETGVLGYNEQFF	TGTGCTAGTGAGGAAACGGGAGTTCTCGGCTACAATGAGCAGTTCTTC
TRBV3-1	many	NA	TRBJ2-7	CASSQETRTRRFNYEQYF	TGTGCCAGCAGCCAAGAGACACGAACCAGACGGTTTAACTACGAGCAGTACTTC
TRBV20-1	many	NA	TRBJ2-3	CSARDPRGGDTQYF	TGCAGTGCTAGAGACCCGAGAGGTGGGGATACGCAGTATTTT
TRBV6-2/TRBV6-3	NA	TRBD2	TRBJ2-1	CASSYSTSGRGSSYNEQFF	TGTGCCAGCAGTTACTCGACTAGCGGGAGGGGGAGCTCCTACAATGAGCAGTTCTTC
TRBV6-2/TRBV6-3	many	NA	TRBJ2-1	CASSGGRYNEQFF	TGTGCCAGCAGTGGGGGCCGGTACAATGAGCAGTTCTTC
TRBV4-1	few	TRBD2	TRBJ2-5	CASSQDRSGGRAQYF	TGCGCCAGCAGCCAAGATCGGAGCGGGGGCAGGGCCCAGTACTTC
TRBV6-1	NA	TRBD1	TRBJ2-1	CASSATGVYEQFF	TGTGCCAGCAGTGCGACAGGGGTTTATGAGCAGTTCTTC
TRBV18	many	NA	TRBJ1-5	CASSPLSVNQPQHF	TGTGCCAGCTCACCATTAAGTGTCAATCAGCCCCAGCATTTT
TRBV20-1	many	NA	TRBJ1-6	CSASSGAYNSPLHF	TGCAGTGCTAGTTCAGGGGCCTATAATTCACCCCTCCACTTT
TRBV6-2/TRBV6-3	many	TRBD2	TRBJ2-1	CASSSLTSGNYNEQFF	TGTGCCAGCAGCTCCCTAACTAGCGGAAACTACAATGAGCAGTTCTTC
TRBV10-3	many	TRBD1	TRBJ1-1	CAISDRDRVLGTEAFF	TGTGCCATCAGTGATAGGGACAGGGTGTTGGGCACTGAAGCTTTCTTT
TRBV20-1	many	TRBD2	TRBJ2-1	CSARPLAGGNNEQFF	TGCAGTGCTAGACCACTAGCGGGAGGAAACAATGAGCAGTTCTTC
TRBV2	many	TRBD2	TRBJ2-1	CASSEELAGVEQFF	TGTGCCAGCAGTGAGGAACTAGCGGGAGTTGAGCAGTTCTTC
TRBV5-6	many	TRBD1	TRBJ2-5	CASSRPGGWETQYF	TGTGCCAGCAGCAGGCCAGGGGGCTGGGAGACCCAGTACTTC